This T cell receptor beta chain is from a study of Ad26.COV2.S vaccination and SARS-CoV-2 variants. Findings and limits, study-wide: After vaccination, reports described spike-specific CD8+ and CD4+ T cell responses as showing substantial breadth.

Clones were read by immunoSEQ multiplex PCR, and TCRdb kept only the in-frame ones, dropping some. The table includes about 390,000 clones, less than 90% detected once. Details on this clone: Its specificity is not known.

CDR3 length: 15 amino acids. V lost 6 bases and J lost 0, with 13 bases in between. Germline loops: CDR1 MNHEY, CDR2 SVGAGI. Treatment here: roughly 19 received Ad26.COV2.S at low or high dose, single or two shots; 5 received placebo; per-sample allocation not given. Specimens were obtained on day 63 following the first vaccine or placebo injection. This TCR came from a person aged 18-60 years who received the Ad26.COV2.S COVID-19 vaccine or a placebo. The V gene is TRBV6-5, the J gene TRBJ2-3; D might be TRBD1 (6 bases). Sequencing was performed on peripheral blood, taken in a trial of Ad26.COV2.S vaccine versus placebo. The CDR3 region is CASSRTDTSTDTQYF. The CDR3 bases are TGTGCCAGCAGCCGGACAGACACTAGCACAGATACGCAGTATTTT.